Listed below are T cell receptor beta chains from one sample, sequenced in a study of T-cell reconstitution after alpha-beta-depleted transplantation in children. A single record per CDR3 protein comes from TCRdb applying MiXCR to the PCR reads. Of around 96,000 distinct CDR3 sequences detected, more than 9% appear once; the ten largest clones hold over 11%. The material was PBMCs from the stem cell graft donor, obtained from the stem cell graft. These receptors were taken from a human donor who donated a stem cell graft to a child with inherited bone marrow failure. Both conserved end residues are trimmed from each CDR3. A row's size may be missing; if present it is once, few, many or a size class.

TRBV5-6 | many | ASSFLEGTDTQY
TRBV6-6 | few | ASSDRGGETQY
TRBV29-1 | many | SVEGTEDRGSDTQY
TRBV6-1 | few | ASSDRDRGKYEQY
TRBV5-4 | few | ASKGQERNTEAF
TRBV20-1 | NA | SARAPTLGGAEAF
TRBV7-2 | few | ASFSGGARNEQF
TRBV5-4 | NA | ASSLGQGGNNEQF
TRBV12-3/TRBV12-4 | NA | ASSLAGRGHYGYT
TRBV10-3 | many | ATGGYADTQY
TRBV20-1 | many | SASQGFSGEKLF
TRBV23-1 | few | ASSIRTGRLAGNRQETQY
TRBV20-1 | few | CARAGLAGGGAHEQF
TRBV29-1 | many | SVEMGPGNTIY
TRBV5-5 | many | ASSSWPTGRRAEAF
TRBV18 | many | ASSPGYITRGEKLF
TRBV28 | many | ASLPGQGIDTQY
TRBV20-1 | few | SSARDTNAGELF
TRBV7-9 | many | ASSSQVYEQY
TRBV6-2/TRBV6-3 | few | ASSYSGTQGTEAF
TRBV2 | many | ASSRTGGQQF
TRBV5-1 | many | ASRLTTTNEKLF
TRBV5-1 | many | ASSYSDSQANYGYT
TRBV28 | few | ASSLMGATSGANVLT
TRBV28 | many | ASIQQGGGTGELF
TRBV30 | NA | ACRLAGNTGELF
TRBV7-2 | NA | ASSYVGTPATNEKLF
TRBV20-1 | many | SARSDTEAF
TRBV4-3 | many | ASSLSGRYTGELF
TRBV20-1 | many | SAREQSSTDTQY
TRBV7-8 | few | ASSSVGRAGYEQY
TRBV7-2 | many | ASSIIGGRSDTQY
TRBV25-1 | many | ASRSRAIGGELF
TRBV4-3 | many | ASSQVFGTGAGYT
TRBV28 | NA | ASRSSEDPAGTDTQY
TRBV4-3 | NA | ASSQAGTGGSGANVLT
TRBV6-6 | NA | ASSRRHNEQF
TRBV27 | NA | ASSLGTGTGGQETQY
TRBV7-6 | NA | ASSLVGGLETQY
TRBV7-6 | many | ASSGGGGGSYEQY
TRBV28 | many | ASRPPGVNYGYT
TRBV25-1 | many | ASSRRQGGEKLF
TRBV5-1 | NA | ASSLGSGQSFTYEQY
TRBV7-2 | many | ASAGAVTEKLF